The clone carrying this T cell receptor beta chain was detected ten times or more. This sample was taken from a study of neurological immune-mediated disorders. Healthy controls were blood bank volunteers in Maryland, USA. Sorted libraries were made with some 1 million CD4+ or CD8+ T cells. 5'RACE employing 10-nucleotide random UMIs yielded the cDNA. The yield of each sequencing run was over 180 million TCR-beta sequences from 15-18 subjects. TCRdb redid the calling of the 5' RACE reads with MiXCR, one entry per CDR3 protein. Of roughly 44,000 distinct CDR3 sequences in the sample, roughly 6% were seen once. The V segment lost 4 bases and the J segment 1 base; nucleotides outside the gene matches: 5. Germline loops: CDR1 SGHTA, CDR2 FQGTGA. There are 16 residues in the CDR3.

The source is a woman aged 40 to 50 in good health. The chain carries TRBV7-3 and TRBJ2-3, with 10 positions matching TRBD2. The sequenced sample was CD4+ T cells from blood. The CDR3 sequence: CASSYGTSAGTDTQYF. The CDR3 region has the DNA TGTGCCAGCAGCTATGGGACTAGCGCGGGCACAGATACGCAGTATTTT.